This T cell receptor (beta chain) appears in the sequencing data of a study of T cell responses to AZD1222 COVID-19 vaccine. Study background: Second-dose schedules of about 4 or about 12 weeks were combined. Regarding the study as a whole: Repertoires were obtained solely post-peak T cell response. Donors in the cohort were predominantly white British and more often female, and clonal diversity was possibly underestimated. An increase in Spike-specific TCR breadth and depth was observed after two AZD1222 doses.

V lost 5 bases to trimming and J lost 1 base; unmatched junction nucleotides: 2. Germline V CDR1 and CDR2: MDHEN, SYDVKM. This CDR3 region has 14 residues. TCRdb's copy holds only in-frame clones and misses some; the assay was immunoSEQ multiplex PCR. The sample lists 150,000 to 200,000 clones, 80% to 95% occurring once. On this clone: What it recognizes is unknown.

Sequenced here: peripheral blood, sampled on day 0 of AZD1222 vaccination. The sequence was obtained from an adult in good health. The chain uses TRBV28 and TRBJ1-2, with 9 bases identical to TRBD1. CDR3 amino acids: CASSAGQGNYGYTF. The CDR3 nucleotides read TGTGCCAGCAGTGCGGGACAGGGTAACTATGGCTACACCTTC.